This T cell receptor beta chain comes out of a study of shared clonotypes between healthy human individuals. Study-wide findings and caveats: Non-shared clonotypes displayed generation probabilities falling below those of clonotypes present in all four donors.

Germline CDR1 SGDLS, CDR2 YYNGEE. The CDR3 is 16 residues long. J was trimmed by 2 bases and V by 0 bases; bases with no gene match: 4. Once extracted for a subset, genomic DNA was divided evenly among several immunoSEQ plates. Clones were sequenced by immunoSEQ multiplex PCR, and TCRdb holds only the in-frame ones, with some missing. The table lists around 370,000 clones, 96% of them singletons, with approximately 0.3% in the top ten. As concerns this clone: Its antigen is currently unknown.

The V call is TRBV9, the J call TRBJ1-4, with TRBD1 matching 7 bases. Sequences were obtained from memory CD8+ T cells sorted from blood. Subset specified: CD45RO+ cells pooled with CCR7-negative TemRA cells. The TCR sequence derives from a man younger than 45 in good health. The CDR3 loop is CASSVAWGQTNEKLFF. CDR3 coding DNA: TGTGCCAGCAGCGTAGCTTGGGGACAGACTAATGAAAAACTGTTTTTT.